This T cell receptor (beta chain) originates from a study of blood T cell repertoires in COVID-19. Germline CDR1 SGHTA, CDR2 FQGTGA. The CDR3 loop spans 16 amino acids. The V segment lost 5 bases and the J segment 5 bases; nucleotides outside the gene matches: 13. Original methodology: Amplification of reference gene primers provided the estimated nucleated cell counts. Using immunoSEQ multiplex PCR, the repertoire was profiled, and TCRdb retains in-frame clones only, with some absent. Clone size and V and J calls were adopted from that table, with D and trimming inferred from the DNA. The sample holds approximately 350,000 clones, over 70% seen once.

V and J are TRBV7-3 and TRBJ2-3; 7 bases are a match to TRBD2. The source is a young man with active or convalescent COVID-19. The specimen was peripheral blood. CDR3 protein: CASSAPGGSGIDTQYF. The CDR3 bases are TGTGCCAGCAGCGCCCCCGGGGGGAGCGGGATAGATACGCAGTATTTT.